This TCR beta chain was sequenced during a study of Ad26.COV2.S vaccination and SARS-CoV-2 variants. Study information: Donor got 5x10^10 or 1x10^11 viral particles of Ad26.COV2.S.

Assay: immunoSEQ multiplex PCR; the TCRdb copy retains only in-frame clones and omits some. The sample lists about 320,000 clones, 85% to 90% occurring once. Germline V gene lookup returns CDR1 KGHSH and CDR2 LQKENI. The CDR3 covers 17 residues. The ends lost 2 bases at V and 7 bases at J; junction bases unmatched: 16. Treatment defined: about 20 received Ad26.COV2.S at low or high dose, single or two shots; a few received placebo; per-sample allocation not given. Sampling was done on day 63 after the first vaccine or placebo injection. The J gene is TRBJ1-1, the V gene TRBV18; 7 bases fit TRBD1. The sample consisted of peripheral blood, taken in a trial of Ad26.COV2.S vaccine versus placebo. This receptor was obtained from a person aged 18-60 years who received the Ad26.COV2.S COVID-19 vaccine or a placebo. In nucleotides, the CDR3 is TGTGCCAGCTCACCAGGGGCGGGGGGACAGAAGTATGGTGAAGCTTTCTTT. Translation: CASSPGAGGQKYGEAFF.